This section outlines one T cell receptor beta chain sequence together with its context. The data derive from a study of control samples from healthy donors and cancer patients. Germline V gives CDR1 SEHNR, CDR2 FQNEAQ (reference sequence). After removal of 3 bases from V and 0 bases from J, the junction contained 5 bases not matched to a gene. There are 17 residues in the CDR3. Generated by immunoSEQ multiplex PCR, the TCRdb table keeps only in-frame clones and is missing some. The table has roughly 120,000 clones, roughly 93% seen once; the top ten hold roughly 2.5%. The rearrangement joins TRBV7-9 to TRBJ2-6; 7 nucleotides agree with TRBD2. This clonotype originated in a man aged 25 to 40 in good health. Sequenced: blood. CDR3 in amino acids: CASSFSGTISGANVLTF. DNA of the CDR3: TGTGCCAGCAGCTTCAGCGGGACCATCTCTGGGGCCAACGTCCTGACTTTC.